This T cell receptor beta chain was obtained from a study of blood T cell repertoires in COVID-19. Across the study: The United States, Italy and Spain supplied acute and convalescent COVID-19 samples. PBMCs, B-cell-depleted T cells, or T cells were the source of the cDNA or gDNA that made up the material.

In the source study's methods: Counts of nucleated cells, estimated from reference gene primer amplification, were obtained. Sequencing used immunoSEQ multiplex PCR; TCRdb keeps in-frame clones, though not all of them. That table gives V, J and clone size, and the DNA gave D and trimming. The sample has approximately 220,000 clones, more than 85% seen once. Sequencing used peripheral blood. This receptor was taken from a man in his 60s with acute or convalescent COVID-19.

CDR3 region: CASSYYRGPPYEQYF. The CDR3 nucleotides are TGTGCCAGCAGTTACTACAGGGGGCCCCCCTACGAGCAGTACTTC. The chain employs TRBV28 and TRBJ2-7; 9 bases line up with TRBD1. Trimming took 4 bases from V and 2 from J; bases not matched to a gene: 6. Germline assignment: CDR1 MDHEN and CDR2 SYDVKM. The CDR3 runs to 15 residues.